These 14 T cell receptor beta chains share one sample of origin, sequenced in a study of blood T cells in healthy people across ages. The authors ran a second PCR of roughly 7 to 11 cycles using a sample-barcoded 5' primer and a J-beta primer mix. TCRdb ran MiXCR on the 5' RACE reads and lists one entry per CDR3 protein. The sample gives around 500,000 distinct CDR3 sequences, about 29% of which show up once; approximately 3.7% is in the top ten. A further study also used this sample, focusing on T cells of mothers and their children.

The material sequenced was blood. These receptors were obtained from a boy aged 2 to 9 in good health.

The chain couples TRBV5-1 to TRBJ2-1, with 7 bases fitting TRBD2. V lost 2 bases to trimming and J lost 7 bases; unmatched junction nucleotides: 12. CDR3 length equals 16 residues. Germline V gene data show CDR1 as SGHRS and CDR2 as YFSETQ. Written as DNA, the CDR3 is TGCGCCAGCAGCTTTTTCGGCGGGAGTAAGGTGAATGAGCAGTTCTTC. This translates into CASSFFGGSKVNEQFF. Filled out from reference TRBV5-1 and TRBJ2-1, the complete variable domain reads KAGVTQTPRYLIKTRGQQVTLSCSPISGHRSVSWYQQTPGQGLQFLFEYFSETQRNKGNFPGRFSGRQFSNSRSEMNVSTLELGDSALYLCASSFFGGSKVNEQFFGPGTRLTVL.

The chain carries TRBV6-6 and TRBJ1-4; D is undetermined. Germline V lookup: CDR1 MNHNY, CDR2 SVGAGI (reference sequence). This CDR3 comprises 12 residues. V was clipped by 5 bases and J by 5 bases, with 6 bases between them. This chain's CDR3 is CASSSTNEKLFF. For the CDR3, the DNA is TGTGCCAGCAGTAGTACCAATGAAAAACTGTTTTTT.

This clonotype was counted at least ten times. The chain uses TRBV20-1 and TRBJ2-2, with 9 bases matching TRBD1. Germline CDR1 reads DFQATT; CDR2 reads SNEGSKA (reference sequence). The CDR3 has 15 residues. The V gene end was trimmed by 3 bases and the J gene end by 2 bases; junction bases not matched to a gene: 4. CDR3 sequence: CSARRGQGNTGELFF. Here the CDR3 DNA reads TGCAGTGCTAGGCGGGGACAGGGAAACACCGGGGAGCTGTTTTTT.

This clonotype was picked up many times. The CDR3 DNA sequence: TGCAGTGCTAACGGGACTGTGGCAGATACGCAGTATTTT. This gives the protein CSANGTVADTQYF. V gene TRBV20-1 combines with J gene TRBJ2-3; the D gene is possibly TRBD2 (6 bases). Trimming left V 4 bases short and J 4 bases short, with 12 bases between. CDR1 and CDR2 (germline): DFQATT, SNEGSKA (reference sequence). This CDR3 has 13 residues.

The chain has TRBV3-1 and TRBJ2-1, with 11 bases aligning to TRBD2. Losses at the gene ends were 4 bases for V and 3 bases for J; bases not matched to a gene: 8. This CDR3 contains 17 residues. CDR1 and CDR2 from the germline V gene are LGHDT and YNNKEL (reference sequence). Here the CDR3 DNA reads TGTGCCAGCAGCCTCAGGAGACTAGCGGGACTCTACAATGAGCAGTTCTTC. Translating gives CASSLRRLAGLYNEQFF.

This sequence joins TRBV9 and TRBJ1-2; TRBD1 might be the D (6 bases). Germline V gene sequence: CDR1 SGDLS, CDR2 YYNGEE. The V and J ends lost 4 bases and 2 bases respectively, with 12 bases between them. The CDR3 is 14 residues long. The CDR3 is CASSSDSVNYGYTF. In DNA form, the CDR3 reads TGTGCCAGCAGCTCGGACAGTGTGAACTATGGCTACACCTTC.

The chain joins TRBV30 to TRBJ1-5; the match to TRBD1 covers 7 bases. Germline lookup yields CDR1 GTSNPN and CDR2 SVGIG (reference sequence). After removal of 3 bases from V and 7 bases from J, the junction contained 6 bases not matched to a gene. There are 13 residues in the CDR3. The CDR3, as DNA: TGTGCCTGGAGCGACAGGGCAGGACAGCCCCAGCATTTT. It is translated as CAWSDRAGQPQHF. The complete variable domain, with remaining parts taken from reference TRBV30 and TRBJ1-5, reads SQTIHQWPATLVQPVGSPLSLECTVEGTSNPNLYWYRQAAGRGLQLLFYSVGIGQISSEVPQNLSASRPQDRQFILSSKKLLLSDSGFYLCAWSDRAGQPQHFGDGTRLSIL.

This clonotype was counted ten times or more. This sequence joins TRBV7-2 and TRBJ2-7; TRBD1 matches at 9 bases. Per the germline V gene, CDR1 is SGHTA and CDR2 is FQGNSA. J lost 1 base, V lost 4 bases, and 2 bases had no gene match. This CDR3 has 14 amino acids. Here the CDR3 reads CASSSDRGSYEQYF. CDR3 bases: TGTGCCAGCAGCTCAGACAGGGGGTCCTACGAGCAGTACTTC.

V and J are TRBV4-3 and TRBJ1-4; D is uncertain. The CDR3 covers 14 residues. Germline V lookup: CDR1 LGHNA, CDR2 YSLEER. V was pared by 1 base and J by 12 bases, with 15 bases between. The CDR3 nucleotides read TGCGCCAGCAGCCAAGTCATGTCCGGAGGAGAACTGTTTTTT. Its protein is CASSQVMSGGELFF.

The V call is TRBV5-8, the J call TRBJ1-2, with 7 bases identical to TRBD1. The CDR3 has 18 amino acids. Unmatched junction bases numbered 14, after V lost 3 bases and J lost 0 bases. Germline V gene data show CDR1 as SGHTS and CDR2 as YDEGEE. This chain's CDR3 is CASSSGVRGLKSNYGYTF. CDR3 sequence (DNA): TGTGCCAGCAGCTCCGGGGTTAGGGGGCTGAAATCTAACTATGGCTACACCTTC.

In regard to this clonotype: Compared with germline, one end of the junction differs, possibly owing to a read error. The chain uses TRBV7-6 and TRBJ2-5, with D possibly being TRBD1 (7 bases). The germline CDR1 and CDR2 sequences are SGHVS and FNYEAQ. This CDR3 spans 14 amino acids. The CDR3 DNA reads TGTGCCCGCAGCCCCCCAGGGGGGCAAGAGACCCAGTACTTC. This gives the protein CARSPPGGQETQYF.

This chain uses TRBV28 with TRBJ2-7; D gene unclear. The CDR3 is 16 amino acids. Germline lookup yields CDR1 MDHEN and CDR2 SYDVKM. V lost 6 bases to trimming and J lost 6 bases, with 24 bases between them. CDR3 sequence reads: CASSLPSGAPSGEQYF. The CDR3 bases are TGTGCCAGCAGCCTCCCCTCCGGTGCACCTTCCGGCGAGCAGTACTTC.

The chain couples TRBV12-3 or TRBV12-4 to TRBJ2-5; D remains unclear. This CDR3 has 14 amino acids. Trimming cost V 0 bases and J 11 bases, with 16 bases left between them. The CDR3 DNA reads TGTGCCAGCAGTTTAGCGATTCCTCGCTCGGCACAGTACTTC. Translation: CASSLAIPRSAQYF.

This clonotype has only a few counts. This chain joins TRBV6-6 and TRBJ2-1, with D perhaps matching TRBD2 (6 bases). The V gene lost 3 bases and the J gene lost 3 bases, with 9 bases spanning the gap. The CDR3 extends over 14 amino acids. CDR1 is MNHNY and CDR2 is SVGAGI in the germline V gene (reference sequence). The CDR3 is CASSYHGSYNEQFF. CDR3 bases: TGTGCCAGCAGTTATCACGGGAGCTACAATGAGCAGTTCTTC.